This is a list of T cell receptor beta chains from one sample in a study of human T cells and chemical hapten exposure. TCRdb processed the RACE reads anew with MiXCR; each CDR3 protein has one entry. The sample includes about 190,000 distinct CDR3 sequences, around a quarter of them seen just once. The sample was whole blood, taken in connection with sensitization to the hapten diphenylcyclopropenone (DPC). The receptor set was obtained from a woman between 40 and 50 years old with alopecia areata. Some clones in this sample may be carry-over from other donors' samples. Each CDR3 is given with its conserved first and last residue. Each record gives: J gene, V gene, D gene, clone size, CDR3 DNA, CDR3 protein. D genes are given only for firm matches. Clone sizes are given selectively: once, few, many, or a class where the clone is expanded.

j_gene: TRBJ2-3; v_gene: TRBV19; d_gene: .; abundance: .; CDR3nt: TGTGCCAGTATTAAGGTGGGGTACACAGATACGCAGTATTTT; CDR3aa: CASIKVGYTDTQYF
j_gene: TRBJ2-7; v_gene: TRBV20-1; d_gene: .; abundance: .; CDR3nt: TGCAGTGCCCACCGCTGGGGGAGTTCGTACGAGCAGTACTTC; CDR3aa: CSAHRWGSSYEQYF
j_gene: TRBJ2-3; v_gene: TRBV5-6; d_gene: .; abundance: few; CDR3nt: TGTGCCAGCAGCGGTGGCGGCTGGGAGAGGTATTTT; CDR3aa: CASSGGGWERYF
j_gene: TRBJ2-1; v_gene: TRBV6-5; d_gene: TRBD2; abundance: .; CDR3nt: TGTGCCAGCATCGGCGGCGGGAGTCAGACCTACAATGAGCAGTTCTTC; CDR3aa: CASIGGGSQTYNEQFF
j_gene: TRBJ2-7; v_gene: TRBV5-5; d_gene: .; abundance: few; CDR3nt: TGTGCCAGCAGCCAGTATCAGGGGTCTGAGGGGGAGCAGTACTTC; CDR3aa: CASSQYQGSEGEQYF
j_gene: TRBJ2-2; v_gene: TRBV6-1; d_gene: TRBD1; abundance: .; CDR3nt: TGTGCCAGCACGGTCGGACAGGGTCTATACACCGGGGAGCTGTTTTTT; CDR3aa: CASTVGQGLYTGELFF
j_gene: TRBJ2-3; v_gene: TRBV7-9; d_gene: .; abundance: .; CDR3nt: TGTGCCAGCAGCTTAGACGTCTTGAAGGATACGCAGTATTTT; CDR3aa: CASSLDVLKDTQYF
j_gene: TRBJ2-4; v_gene: TRBV9; d_gene: .; abundance: .; CDR3nt: TGTGCCAGCAGTGAGCCGGTGGGGGGCAAAAACATTCAGTACTTC; CDR3aa: CASSEPVGGKNIQYF
j_gene: TRBJ2-7; v_gene: TRBV6-5; d_gene: TRBD1; abundance: once; CDR3nt: TGTGCCAGCAGCTTATATCAGGGGGTCCCCTACGAGCAGTACTTC; CDR3aa: CASSLYQGVPYEQYF
j_gene: TRBJ2-1; v_gene: TRBV7-6; d_gene: .; abundance: few; CDR3nt: TGTGCCAGCAGCTTAGCGCCCGTGGGCAATGAGCAGTTCTTC; CDR3aa: CASSLAPVGNEQFF
j_gene: TRBJ2-7; v_gene: TRBV20-1; d_gene: .; abundance: many; CDR3nt: TGCAGTGTTTCACAGACATACGAGCAGTACTTC; CDR3aa: CSVSQTYEQYF
j_gene: TRBJ2-2; v_gene: TRBV29-1; d_gene: .; abundance: .; CDR3nt: TGCAGCGTTGGTGGTCGGACCGGGGAGCTGTTTTTT; CDR3aa: CSVGGRTGELFF